This T cell receptor beta chain was sequenced in a study of post-analysis software for immune sequencing data. At the level of the study: Patients had relapsing-remitting, secondary progressive or progressive-relapsing multiple sclerosis; some lacked subtype. Broader study findings: Patients used about five TRBV segments, including TRBV5-6, TRBV5-1 and TRBV20-1, more often than controls. Samples made in the same batch grouped tightly together by F measure.

Unmatched junction bases numbered 0, after V lost 0 bases and J lost 2 bases. Germline values: CDR1 KGHDR, CDR2 SFDVKD. CDR3 length equals 15 residues. Details on this clonotype: What it binds is unknown.

TCR beta libraries were prepared from cDNA with unique molecular identifiers. Starting from roughly 1 to 10 million T cells, the study yielded 460,000 or so cDNA molecules. TCRdb fed the PCR reads into MiXCR, producing one record per CDR3 protein. This table has fewer than 600,000 distinct CDR3 sequences, approximately 45% appearing once. The TCR comes from a girl between 5 and 17 years old with multiple sclerosis. The chain carries TRBV24-1 and TRBJ2-1; 7 positions agree with TRBD1. Specimen: blood. CDR3 nucleotides: TGTGCCACCAGTGATTTGCAGGGGGCCTACAATGAGCAGTTCTTC. Its translation is CATSDLQGAYNEQFF.